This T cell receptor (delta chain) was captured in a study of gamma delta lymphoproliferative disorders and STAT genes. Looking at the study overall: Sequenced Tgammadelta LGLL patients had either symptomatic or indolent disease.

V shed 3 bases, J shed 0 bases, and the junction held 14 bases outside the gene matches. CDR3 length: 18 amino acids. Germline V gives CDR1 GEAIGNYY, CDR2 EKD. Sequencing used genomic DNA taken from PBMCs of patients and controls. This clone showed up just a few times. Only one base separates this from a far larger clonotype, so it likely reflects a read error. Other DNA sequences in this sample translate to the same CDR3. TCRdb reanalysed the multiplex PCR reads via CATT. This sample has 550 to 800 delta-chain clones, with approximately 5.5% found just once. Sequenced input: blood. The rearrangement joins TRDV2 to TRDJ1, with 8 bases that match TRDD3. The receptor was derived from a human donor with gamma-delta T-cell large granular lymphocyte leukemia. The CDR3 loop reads CACDQLLGAKTYTDKLIF. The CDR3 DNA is TGTGCCTGTGACCAGTTACTGGGGGCGAAAACGTACACCGATAAACTCATCTTT.